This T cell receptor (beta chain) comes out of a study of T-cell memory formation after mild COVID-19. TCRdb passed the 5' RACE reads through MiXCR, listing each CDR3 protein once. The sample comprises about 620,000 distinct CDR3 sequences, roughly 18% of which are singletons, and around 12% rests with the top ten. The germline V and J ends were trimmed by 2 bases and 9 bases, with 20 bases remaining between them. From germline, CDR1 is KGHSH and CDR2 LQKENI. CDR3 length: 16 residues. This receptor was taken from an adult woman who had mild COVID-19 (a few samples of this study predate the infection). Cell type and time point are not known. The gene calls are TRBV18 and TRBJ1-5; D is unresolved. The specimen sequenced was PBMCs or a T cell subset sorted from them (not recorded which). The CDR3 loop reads CASSPAGPAGFVPQHF. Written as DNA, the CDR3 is TGTGCCAGCTCACCAGCCGGTCCCGCGGGATTTGTGCCCCAGCATTTT.